This T cell receptor (beta chain) was sequenced in a study of T cell repertoires in cytomegalovirus infection. Study context: In the study, CMV epitopes included recently identified HLA-C-restricted and well-studied HLA-B-restricted ones. Public TCR beta signatures marked donors with CMV infection and the matching HLA. Overall study findings and caveats: Using cumulative public TCR beta family frequency, the authors identified those who carried CMV together with the relevant HLA. CMV-specific TCR beta clonotypes restricted by HLA-C dominated the ex vivo response.

As regards this clonotype: The target antigen is unknown.

V shed 5 bases and J shed 0 bases, with 8 bases lying between them. The CDR3 is 14 amino acids. One entry per CDR3 protein, called by TCRdb with MiXCR from the reads. The profile shows hundreds of thousands of distinct CDR3 sequences, roughly 29% of them singletons. The rearrangement uses TRBV12-3 or TRBV12-4 and TRBJ1-3; D might be TRBD1 (5 bases). This receptor was taken from a human donor in good health (CMV status not recorded). Some clones in this sample may be carry-over from other donors' samples. This specimen was cultured PBMCs, taken from culture after CMV antigen stimulation. This chain's CDR3 is CASSVTASGNTIYF. The CDR3 coding sequence is TGTGCCAGCAGTGTGACAGCCTCTGGAAACACCATATATTTT.